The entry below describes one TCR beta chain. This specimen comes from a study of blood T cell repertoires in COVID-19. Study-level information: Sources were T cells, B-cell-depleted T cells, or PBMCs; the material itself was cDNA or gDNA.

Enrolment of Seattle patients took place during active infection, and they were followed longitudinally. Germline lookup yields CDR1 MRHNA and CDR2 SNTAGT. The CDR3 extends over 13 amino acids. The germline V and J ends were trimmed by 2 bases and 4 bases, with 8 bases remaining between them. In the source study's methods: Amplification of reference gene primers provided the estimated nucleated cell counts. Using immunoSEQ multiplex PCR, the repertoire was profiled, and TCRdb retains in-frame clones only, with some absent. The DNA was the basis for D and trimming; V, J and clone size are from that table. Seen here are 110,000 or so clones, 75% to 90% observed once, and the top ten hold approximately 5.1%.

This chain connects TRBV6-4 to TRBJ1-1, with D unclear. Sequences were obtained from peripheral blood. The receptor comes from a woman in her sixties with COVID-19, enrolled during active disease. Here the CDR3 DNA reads TGTGCCAGCAGTGACGGTGGCCGCACTGAAGCTTTCTTT. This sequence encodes CASSDGGRTEAFF.